Listed here is a single TCR beta chain. CDR1 is LNHDA, CDR2 SQIVND, per germline (reference sequence). The V gene lost 1 base and the J gene lost 6 bases, with 25 bases spanning the gap. CDR3 length equals 19 residues. The record originates from a study of blood T cell repertoires in COVID-19. Background on the study: COVID-19 samples from acute and convalescent phases originated in the United States, Italy and Spain. T cells, B-cell-depleted T cells, or PBMCs supplied cDNA or gDNA.

The authors' processing: Amplification from reference gene primers served as the basis for estimated nucleated cell counts. Using immunoSEQ multiplex PCR, the repertoire was profiled, and TCRdb retains in-frame clones only, with some absent. D and trimming were read from the DNA, whereas the V and J calls and clone size are those reported in that table. The sample yields a few hundred thousand clones, approximately 88% seen once. The receptor was isolated from a woman aged 30 to 39 who had recovered from COVID-19. Sequencing was carried out using peripheral blood. This sequence joins TRBV19 and TRBJ1-5, with D possibly being TRBD1 (6 bases). CDR3 in amino acids: CASSIALERGQLLAQPQHF. The DNA of the CDR3 is TGTGCCAGTAGTATAGCGCTGGAGAGGGGACAATTGCTCGCTCAGCCCCAGCATTTT.